The 11 T cell receptor beta chains listed next were all sequenced from one sample in a study of T cell responses to AZD1222 COVID-19 vaccine. Libraries were prepared by immunoSEQ multiplex PCR; TCRdb keeps only in-frame clonotypes and omits some of them. The sample has approximately 110,000 clones, 88% seen once. This specimen consisted of peripheral blood, obtained on day 0 of AZD1222 vaccination. The receptors here all came from an adult in good health.

V gene TRBV27 combines with J gene TRBJ1-2, with no clear D. V dropped 6 bases and J dropped 2 bases, with 4 bases sitting between them. Germline V lookup: CDR1 MNHEY, CDR2 SMNVEV (reference sequence). The CDR3 loop spans 11 amino acids. The CDR3 is CASRSNYGYTF. CDR3 sequence (DNA): TGTGCCAGCAGGAGCAACTATGGCTACACCTTC.

V gene TRBV5-1 combines with J gene TRBJ1-2, with a weak D call TRBD1 (6 bases). Trimming removed 0 bases at V and 2 bases at J, with 11 bases between. Per the germline V gene, CDR1 is SGHRS and CDR2 is YFSETQ. The CDR3 loop spans 15 amino acids. DNA for the CDR3: TGCGCCAGCAGCTTGGAACGGGGGACAAACTATGGCTACACCTTC. Amino acid sequence: CASSLERGTNYGYTF. Drawing the rest from reference TRBV5-1 and TRBJ1-2, the complete variable domain is KAGVTQTPRYLIKTRGQQVTLSCSPISGHRSVSWYQQTPGQGLQFLFEYFSETQRNKGNFPGRFSGRQFSNSRSEMNVSTLELGDSALYLCASSLERGTNYGYTFGSGTRLTVV.

This chain links TRBV19 with TRBJ2-7, with no clear D. The germline V and J ends were trimmed by 4 bases and 3 bases, with 16 bases remaining between them. CDR3 length: 15 amino acids. Germline CDR1 and CDR2: LNHDA and SQIVND (reference sequence). Written as DNA, the CDR3 is TGTGCCAGTAGTACGGCAGCCGGACCCTTCTACGAGCAGTACTTC. This translates into CASSTAAGPFYEQYF.

The rearrangement uses TRBV7-8 and TRBJ2-5; D is tentatively TRBD1 or TRBD2 (5 bases each). Germline CDR1 reads SGHVS; CDR2 reads FQNEAQ. The CDR3 sequence is 13 residues long. Trimming took 1 base from V and 4 from J, leaving 7 bases between them. DNA for the CDR3: TGTGCCAGCAGCTTAGGAGGGGTAGAGACCCAGTACTTC. It yields the protein CASSLGGVETQYF.

This clone was detected a few times. DNA for the CDR3: TGTGCCTGGAGGACTAGCTCCTACGAGCAGTACTTC. Translation: CAWRTSSYEQYF. The chain joins TRBV30 to TRBJ2-7; TRBD2 is a possible D gene (6 bases). With 3 bases removed from V and 0 bases from J, the gap between germline ends came to 6 bases. This CDR3 comprises 12 residues. Germline V lookup: CDR1 GTSNPN, CDR2 SVGIG (reference sequence). Combining the CDR3 with reference TRBV30 and TRBJ2-7 gives the whole variable domain SQTIHQWPATLVQPVGSPLSLECTVEGTSNPNLYWYRQAAGRGLQLLFYSVGIGQISSEVPQNLSASRPQDRQFILSSKKLLLSDSGFYLCAWRTSSYEQYFGPGTRLTVT.

This chain joins TRBV7-2 and TRBJ1-6; no reliable D call. The V and J ends lost 1 base and 7 bases respectively, with 11 bases between them. Germline CDR1 is SGHTA and CDR2 is FQGNSA. This CDR3 contains 15 residues. The CDR3: CASSLGQPGNSPLHF. The CDR3, as DNA: TGTGCCAGCAGCTTAGGACAACCGGGAAATTCACCCCTCCACTTT. The whole variable domain, remainder taken from reference TRBV7-2 and TRBJ1-6, is GAGVSQSPSNKVTEKGKDVELRCDPISGHTALYWYRQSLGQGLEFLIYFQGNSAPDKSGLPSDRFSAERTGGSVSTLTIQRTQQEDSAVYLCASSLGQPGNSPLHFGNGTRLTVT.

A few counts support this clone. The chain uses TRBV7-9 and TRBJ1-2; 7 nucleotides match TRBD1. The junction had 12 bases not matched to a gene; V was cut back by 4 bases and J by 4 bases. The CDR3 runs 16 residues. The germline gives CDR1 SEHNR, CDR2 FQNEAQ (reference sequence). The CDR3 nucleotides are TGTGCCAGCAGCTCAGAAGTACCGGGACAGCTCTATGGCTACACCTTC. As protein: CASSSEVPGQLYGYTF.

The V and J genes are TRBV27 and TRBJ2-5; 8 bases are a match to TRBD2. V was clipped by 6 bases and J by 1 base; unmatched bases: 7. This CDR3 is 15 amino acids long. From germline, CDR1 is MNHEY and CDR2 SMNVEV (reference sequence). This CDR3 reads CASRPGLGPQETQYF. CDR3 bases: TGTGCCAGCAGGCCGGGACTAGGCCCCCAAGAGACCCAGTACTTC.

The chain joins TRBV7-8 to TRBJ1-1; 8 bases line up with TRBD1. Germline loops: CDR1 SGHVS, CDR2 FQNEAQ. Trimming took 0 bases from V and 1 from J; bases not matched to a gene: 1. The CDR3 sequence is 15 residues long. The CDR3 sequence is CASSLAGTGNTEAFF. CDR3 nucleotide sequence: TGTGCCAGCAGCTTAGCAGGGACAGGGAACACTGAAGCTTTCTTT. Supplemented by reference TRBV7-8 and TRBJ1-1, the full variable domain reads GAGVSQSPRYKVAKRGQDVALRCDPISGHVSLFWYQQALGQGPEFLTYFQNEAQLDKSGLPSDRFFAERPEGSVSTLKIQRTQQEDSAVYLCASSLAGTGNTEAFFGQGTRLTVV.

A few counts support this clone. The rearrangement links TRBV24-1 to TRBJ2-3; 8 bases agree with TRBD1. The CDR3 has 16 amino acids. After removal of 4 bases from V and 2 bases from J, the junction contained 7 bases not matched to a gene. The V gene's germline CDR1 is KGHDR and CDR2 SFDVKD. CDR3: CATSEPGGTLTDTQYF. The CDR3 region has the DNA TGTGCCACCAGTGAACCAGGGGGCACCCTCACAGATACGCAGTATTTT.

The V and J genes are TRBV27 and TRBJ1-5; TRBD1 is a possible D gene (6 bases). The CDR3 is 13 residues long. Germline V gene sequence: CDR1 MNHEY, CDR2 SMNVEV (reference sequence). Trimming removed 7 bases from V and 1 base from J, with 8 bases in between. CDR3 in amino acids: CASKGVSNQPQHF. CDR3 nucleotide sequence: TGTGCCAGCAAGGGGGTAAGCAATCAGCCCCAGCATTTT.